The 15 T cell receptor beta chains in this list originate from one sample, sequenced in a study of beta chain features in type 1 diabetes. All of the isolated RNA was reverse transcribed, so expressed TCRB transcripts were sequenced. Repertoires were generated with immunoSEQ multiplex PCR, while TCRdb's copy carries only in-frame clones and drops some. The sample contains hundreds of thousands of clones, 30% of which appear only once. Material: naive CD4+ T cells from blood. These receptors originate from a man aged 18 to 29 in good health.

The chain employs TRBV15 and TRBJ2-7; 12 bases align to TRBD1. In germline, CDR1 is LNHNV, CDR2 YYDKDF (reference sequence). The CDR3 is 15 amino acids. V lost 2 bases, J lost 5 bases, and 4 bases stayed unmatched. The DNA of the CDR3 is TGTGCCACCAGCAGATTCCGGGACAGGGGGCACGAGCAGTACTTC. It encodes CATSRFRDRGHEQYF.

The chain recombines TRBV7-2 with TRBJ2-7, with D tentatively TRBD2 (6 bases). From germline, CDR1 is SGHTA and CDR2 FQGNSA. Trimming removed 5 bases from V and 3 bases from J, with 14 bases in between. The CDR3 is made up of 14 amino acids. The CDR3 coding sequence is TGTGCCAGCAGCCTCTCGGGGGTAATCTACGAGCAGTACTTC. Translated: CASSLSGVIYEQYF.

This clone was recorded a few times. J is TRBJ2-1 and V is TRBV28, with TRBD1 as a possible D gene (7 bases). V gave up 8 bases and J gave up 2 bases, with 10 bases separating them. Germline values: CDR1 MDHEN, CDR2 SYDVKM. The CDR3 covers 13 residues. DNA for the CDR3: TGTGCCAGCGGAGGGACAGCCTACAATGAGCAGTTCTTC. This codes for CASGGTAYNEQFF.

The rearrangement links TRBV29-1 to TRBJ1-4, with D perhaps matching TRBD1 (6 bases). The CDR3 contains 13 residues. The germline gives CDR1 SQVTM, CDR2 ANQGSEA. Trimming pared 5 bases from V and 7 bases from J, leaving 14 bases between. CDR3 sequence reads: CSVCFGTFEKLFF. Here the CDR3 DNA reads TGCAGCGTTTGCTTCGGGACATTTGAAAAACTGTTTTTT.

In this sample, this clone turned up a few times. The rearrangement links TRBV30 to TRBJ1-1; D is perhaps TRBD1 (6 bases). CDR3 length equals 14 residues. Germline lookup yields CDR1 GTSNPN and CDR2 SVGIG (reference sequence). The germline V and J ends were trimmed by 1 base and 7 bases, with 16 bases remaining between them. In nucleotides, the CDR3 is TGTGCCTGGAGTGGGAAACAGGGAAAAGGTGAAGCTTTCTTT. It yields the protein CAWSGKQGKGEAFF.

This clone occurred a few times. The chain is built from TRBV30 and TRBJ1-5; TRBD1 matches at 9 bases. J was trimmed by 4 bases and V by 1 base; bases with no gene match: 5. CDR1 and CDR2 from the germline V gene are GTSNPN and SVGIG (reference sequence). The CDR3 length is 15 residues. The CDR3 protein is CAWSADRGINQPQHF. CDR3 DNA: TGTGCCTGGAGTGCTGACAGGGGGATTAATCAGCCCCAGCATTTT.

This clone was observed a few times. V gene TRBV29-1 combines with J gene TRBJ2-7; TRBD2 might be the D (5 bases). Looked up from germline, CDR1 is SQVTM and CDR2 is ANQGSEA. V was shortened by 4 bases and J by 0 bases, with 7 bases between the two germline ends. This CDR3 is built from 12 residues. CDR3 nucleotide sequence: TGCAGCGTTGCTAGCAGCTCCTACGAGCAGTACTTC. It is translated as CSVASSSYEQYF.

The chain has TRBV28 and TRBJ2-4; weak D call: TRBD1 (6 bases). Germline CDR1 MDHEN, CDR2 SYDVKM. Trimming removed 2 bases at V and 6 bases at J, with 14 bases between. CDR3 length: 15 residues. In nucleotides, the CDR3 is TGTGCCAGCAGTTTAGCAGGGGCGCCTGGAAACATTCAGTACTTC. Amino acids: CASSLAGAPGNIQYF.

The chain recombines TRBV6-5 with TRBJ2-7; 12 positions match TRBD1. The germline V gene has CDR1 MNHEY and CDR2 SVGAGI. The CDR3 runs to 13 residues. V was pared by 6 bases and J by 10 bases, with 7 bases of the junction left unmatched. The CDR3 coding sequence is TGTGCCAGCAGGATCGGGACAGGGGGCGCACAGTACTTC. Its translation is CASRIGTGGAQYF.

V gene TRBV5-1 combines with J gene TRBJ2-4, with TRBD2 as a possible D gene (6 bases). The CDR3 totals 14 residues. Trimming stripped 4 bases from V and 8 bases from J, with 16 bases between. Germline V gene sequence: CDR1 SGHRS, CDR2 YFSETQ. DNA of the CDR3: TGCGCCAGCAGCGGCGGGACCAGCCGGGACATTCAGTACTTC. Its translation: CASSGGTSRDIQYF. Combining the CDR3 with reference TRBV5-1 and TRBJ2-4 gives the whole variable domain KAGVTQTPRYLIKTRGQQVTLSCSPISGHRSVSWYQQTPGQGLQFLFEYFSETQRNKGNFPGRFSGRQFSNSRSEMNVSTLELGDSALYLCASSGGTSRDIQYFGAGTRLSVL.

This clone was seen a handful of times. V and J are TRBV30 and TRBJ2-1; a weak D match, TRBD1 (6 bases). The CDR3 runs to 13 residues. The V end lost 1 base, the J end lost 10 bases, and 14 bases lay between the germline ends. Germline CDR1 is GTSNPN and CDR2 is SVGIG (reference sequence). The CDR3 protein is CAWSAGDTSEQFF. CDR3 sequence (DNA): TGTGCCTGGAGTGCAGGGGACACGTCCGAGCAGTTCTTC. Looking up the rest from reference TRBV30 and TRBJ2-1 gives the full variable domain: SQTIHQWPATLVQPVGSPLSLECTVEGTSNPNLYWYRQAAGRGLQLLFYSVGIGQISSEVPQNLSASRPQDRQFILSSKKLLLSDSGFYLCAWSAGDTSEQFFGPGTRLTVL.

This clone has more than one count but fewer than ten. This chain joins TRBV29-1 and TRBJ2-7; D may be TRBD2 (6 bases). Germline V gene data show CDR1 as SQVTM and CDR2 as ANQGSEA. CDR3 length: 13 residues. V was pared by 7 bases and J by 1 base, with 14 bases between. In nucleotides, the CDR3 is TGCAGCGCGTACATAGGGACTTCCTACGAGCAGTACTTC. This encodes CSAYIGTSYEQYF.

This clone occurred a few times. The chain has TRBV4-3 and TRBJ2-7; D might be TRBD2 (7 bases). Germline assignment: CDR1 LGHNA and CDR2 YSLEER. V shed 2 bases and J shed 0 bases, with 14 bases lying between them. This CDR3 has 16 amino acids. CDR3 protein: CASSQMGGGSSYEQYF. The CDR3 DNA reads as TGCGCCAGCAGCCAAATGGGGGGCGGGAGCTCCTACGAGCAGTACTTC.

This clone was seen a handful of times. This rearrangement joins TRBV20-1 to TRBJ2-7; D call uncertain. This CDR3 comprises 10 residues. Per germline, CDR1 DFQATT and CDR2 SNEGSKA (reference sequence). V lost 5 bases to trimming and J lost 6 bases, with 8 bases between them. The CDR3 nucleotides read TGCAGTGCTTCGAAGGGCGAGCAGTACTTC. Protein product: CSASKGEQYF.

Only a few counts were recorded for this clone. This chain connects TRBV29-1 to TRBJ2-3, with 7 nucleotides matching TRBD1. The germline V gene encodes CDR1 SQVTM and CDR2 ANQGSEA. Trimming took 5 bases from V and 4 from J; bases not matched to a gene: 6. CDR3 length: 13 amino acids. CDR3: CSVKGAFADTQYF. CDR3 DNA sequence: TGCAGCGTTAAGGGGGCGTTCGCAGATACGCAGTATTTT.